These 23 T cell receptor beta chains came from one sample sequenced in a study of response to subunit inactivated influenza vaccine. In TCRdb, the RT-PCR reads were re-called with MiXCR into one record per CDR3 protein. The table includes some 520,000 distinct CDR3 sequences, more than 15% detected once. The input for sequencing was CD4+ T cells sorted from PBMCs, taken less than 30 months after vaccination. The receptors come from a man between 50 and 69 years old who received an inactivated influenza vaccine.

This clonotype was recorded once. In DNA form, the CDR3 reads TGTGCCAGCAGTTACGAACCGGGCAGGGGGGAGCAGTTCTTC. Translated, it gives CASSYEPGRGEQFF. The chain uses TRBV6-2 or TRBV6-3 and TRBJ2-1; 7 positions agree with TRBD1. Unmatched junction bases numbered 8, after V lost 2 bases and J lost 10 bases. The CDR3 totals 14 residues. The germline V gene encodes CDR1 MNHEY and CDR2 SVGEGT.

This clonotype was seen many times. The chain employs TRBV20-1 and TRBJ2-7; 11 bases fit TRBD2. The germline CDR1 and CDR2 sequences are DFQATT and SNEGSKA (reference sequence). V lost 0 bases and J lost 3; bases outside the gene matches: 4. The CDR3 is 15 residues long. In nucleotides, the CDR3 is TGCAGTGCTAGAGATAGCGGGAGGGTTGGCTACGAGCAGTACTTC. Its translation is CSARDSGRVGYEQYF.

The chain couples TRBV27 to TRBJ2-7, with D perhaps matching TRBD2 (6 bases). Looked up from germline, CDR1 is MNHEY and CDR2 is SMNVEV (reference sequence). The CDR3 length is 16 residues. V was pared by 3 bases and J by 1 base, with 16 bases between. CDR3 sequence: CASSFSSAGSSYEQYF. CDR3 nucleotide sequence: TGTGCCAGCAGTTTTTCATCGGCGGGGTCTTCCTACGAGCAGTACTTC.

There are many counts of this clonotype. The gene calls are TRBV12-3 or TRBV12-4 and TRBJ2-5, with D possibly TRBD1 on 5 matching bases. The CDR3 runs 13 residues. Between the trimmed V and J ends, which lost 4 bases and 1 base, there was a span of 7 bases. The CDR3 spells CASSYQGQETQYF. The CDR3 nucleotides are TGTGCCAGCAGTTACCAGGGCCAAGAGACCCAGTACTTC.

The chain uses TRBV13 and TRBJ2-3; D uncertain. The V gene lost 5 bases and the J gene lost 4 bases, with 10 bases spanning the gap. The CDR3 extends over 13 amino acids. Germline V lookup: CDR1 PRHDT, CDR2 FYEKMQ (reference sequence). CDR3 in amino acids: CASSLAWADTQYF. The CDR3 region has the DNA TGTGCCAGCAGCCTTGCCTGGGCAGATACGCAGTATTTT.

This clonotype was counted only a few times. This chain uses TRBV28 with TRBJ1-2; unclear D gene. V was pared by 3 bases and J by 8 bases, with 7 bases between. The CDR3 contains 11 residues. Germline lookup yields CDR1 MDHEN and CDR2 SYDVKM. The CDR3 region has the DNA TGTGCCAGCAGTTTCTCGAGGGGCTACACCTTC. Its protein is CASSFSRGYTF.

This chain uses TRBV29-1 with TRBJ2-7; 7 bases align to TRBD1. The CDR3 is 14 residues long. The trim removed 4 bases at V and 1 base at J, leaving 7 bases unmatched. Germline-derived CDR1 and CDR2 are SQVTM and ANQGSEA. CDR3 nucleotide sequence: TGCAGCGTTGCCCGACCGGGACAGTCCTACGAGCAGTACTTC. Translating it yields CSVARPGQSYEQYF.

The chain employs TRBV11-2 and TRBJ2-7, with D unclear. The germline V and J ends were trimmed by 6 bases and 2 bases, with 11 bases remaining between them. There are 13 residues in the CDR3. Germline loops: CDR1 SGHAT, CDR2 FQNNGV. CDR3 DNA: TGTGCCAGCAGGCGAGAGGCCCCCTACGAGCAGTACTTC. Its protein is CASRREAPYEQYF.

This clonotype was observed many times. V and J are TRBV5-1 and TRBJ2-5; TRBD1 aligns across 7 bases. Germline V gene lookup returns CDR1 SGHRS and CDR2 YFSETQ. The CDR3 is 15 amino acids. With 0 bases clipped from V and 3 bases from J, the junction kept 5 bases outside the gene matches. CDR3 coding DNA: TGCGCCAGCAGCTTGGAGGTCGGGACAGAAGAGACCCAGTACTTC. Protein sequence: CASSLEVGTEETQYF.

This clonotype has a handful of counts. The chain has TRBV7-9 and TRBJ1-4; D might be TRBD1 (6 bases). The CDR3 runs 15 residues. Trimming stripped 3 bases from V and 4 bases from J, with 12 bases between. The V gene's germline CDR1 is SEHNR and CDR2 FQNEAQ (reference sequence). The CDR3 coding sequence is TGTGCCAGCAGCTTCCAGGGGACCTTTAATGAAAAACTGTTTTTT. It is translated as CASSFQGTFNEKLFF.

This clonotype was seen repeatedly, ten times or more. This CDR3 is CASSPGQSTGELFF. The CDR3 DNA reads as TGTGCCAGCAGCCCGGGACAATCAACCGGGGAGCTGTTTTTT. J is TRBJ2-2 and V is TRBV11-2; possibly TRBD1 for D (6 bases). This CDR3 is 14 amino acids long. Trimming removed 5 bases from V and 5 bases from J, with 12 bases in between. CDR1 is SGHAT and CDR2 is FQNNGV in the germline V gene.

This clonotype was recorded a few times. The chain is built from TRBV12-3 or TRBV12-4 and TRBJ2-7; D tentatively fits TRBD1 or TRBD2 (6 bases each). Trimming took off 5 bases at V and 1 base at J, with 12 bases between the two ends. The CDR3 runs 14 residues. CDR3 sequence reads: CASSPWGASYEQYF. The CDR3 nucleotides read TGTGCCAGCAGTCCTTGGGGGGCTTCCTACGAGCAGTACTTC.

The CDR3 bases are TGCGCCAGCAGCTTCCTAATAGCGGGGGGGCCTGTTGAGCAGTTCTTC. The encoded protein is CASSFLIAGGPVEQFF. V and J are TRBV5-1 and TRBJ2-1, with 11 nucleotides matching TRBD2. The CDR3 is 16 amino acids. Trimming removed 2 bases from V and 9 bases from J; junction bases left unmatched: 10. Germline V gives CDR1 SGHRS, CDR2 YFSETQ.

The chain has TRBV25-1 and TRBJ2-4; unclear D gene. Germline loops: CDR1 MGHDK, CDR2 SYGVNS. V was cut by 11 bases and J by 2 bases, with 16 bases left in between. The CDR3 is made up of 14 amino acids. The CDR3 reads CAAARRVTKNIQYF. The CDR3 nucleotides are TGTGCCGCTGCCCGTCGGGTGACCAAAAACATTCAGTACTTC.

A few counts support this clonotype. The CDR3 region is CSASGNTGELFF. Here the CDR3 DNA reads TGCAGTGCTAGCGGAAACACCGGGGAGCTGTTTTTT. The chain links TRBV20-1 to TRBJ2-2; D unclear. This CDR3 spans 12 amino acids. The V end was cut by 3 bases, the J end by 2 bases, with 4 bases between. CDR1 and CDR2 (germline): DFQATT, SNEGSKA (reference sequence).

This clonotype turned up a few times. The rearrangement uses TRBV20-1 and TRBJ2-5; D is perhaps TRBD2 (6 bases). V lost 0 bases, J lost 5 bases, and 19 bases lay in between. The CDR3 contains 16 residues. The V gene's germline CDR1 is DFQATT and CDR2 SNEGSKA (reference sequence). CDR3 in amino acids: CSARDALVAGTETQYF. CDR3 DNA sequence: TGCAGTGCTAGAGACGCACTCGTGGCGGGAACTGAGACCCAGTACTTC.

This clonotype appeared a few times. The chain is built from TRBV7-3 and TRBJ2-3, with D perhaps TRBD1 (6 bases). V dropped 1 base and J dropped 6 bases, with 11 bases sitting between them. There are 14 residues in the CDR3. Germline V gene sequence: CDR1 SGHTA, CDR2 FQGTGA. CDR3 in amino acids: CASSLRDQGDTQYF. CDR3 coding DNA: TGTGCCAGCAGCTTAAGGGATCAGGGGGATACGCAGTATTTT.

In its sample, this clonotype was seen many times. For the CDR3, the DNA is TGCAGTGCTAGAGTTCCTAGCGGGATGTACAATGAGCAGTTCTTC. Translated, it gives CSARVPSGMYNEQFF. The chain has TRBV20-1 and TRBJ2-1; 9 nucleotides match TRBD2. The CDR3 length is 15 residues. Germline-derived CDR1 and CDR2 are DFQATT and SNEGSKA (reference sequence). V lost 1 base, J lost 4 bases, and 5 bases stayed unmatched.

This clonotype was seen more than once but under ten times. The chain employs TRBV10-3 and TRBJ1-1, with TRBD1 matching over 9 bases. The length of the CDR3 is 17 residues. The germline V gene has CDR1 ENHRY and CDR2 SYGVKD. Germline trimming cut 3 bases from V and 0 bases from J; bases unmatched to any gene: 8. This chain's CDR3 is CAISELRQGVLNTEAFF. The CDR3 nucleotides read TGTGCCATCAGTGAATTGAGACAGGGGGTCCTGAACACTGAAGCTTTCTTT.

In the case of this clonotype: Since the CDR3 does not end with the conserved phenylalanine or tryptophan, this likely comes from a read error. This chain links TRBV28 with TRBJ2-3; TRBD1 matches 8 bases. This CDR3 contains 16 residues. Looked up from germline, CDR1 is MDHEN and CDR2 is SYDVKM. V shed 5 bases, J shed 0 bases, and the junction held 7 bases outside the gene matches. CDR3 sequence: CASSKSGTGSTDTQYL. The CDR3 bases are TGTGCCAGCAGTAAATCCGGGACAGGAAGCACAGATACGCAGTATCTT.

This clonotype was observed a handful of times. This chain uses TRBV11-2 with TRBJ1-1, with 9 nucleotides matching TRBD1. CDR1 SGHAT and CDR2 FQNNGV come from the germline V gene. CDR3 length: 12 amino acids. The V gene end was trimmed by 6 bases and the J gene end by 11 bases; junction bases not matched to a gene: 7. CDR3 residues: CASSGTGSTAFF. DNA of the CDR3: TGTGCCAGCAGTGGGACAGGGAGTACGGCTTTCTTT.

This clonotype was found once. The V and J genes are TRBV28 and TRBJ1-6, with 7 nucleotides matching TRBD1. The CDR3 has 16 residues. The ends lost 1 base at V and 7 bases at J; junction bases unmatched: 7. CDR1 and CDR2 (germline): MDHEN, SYDVKM. The CDR3 here is CASSLFAQGRNSPLHF. The CDR3 DNA reads TGTGCCAGCAGTTTATTTGCACAGGGGCGGAATTCACCCCTCCACTTT. Complete variable domain (other parts from reference TRBV28 and TRBJ1-6): DVKVTQSSRYLVKRTGEKVFLECVQDMDHENMFWYRQDPGLGLRLIYFSYDVKMKEKGDIPEGYSVSREKKERFSLILESASTNQTSMYLCASSLFAQGRNSPLHFGNGTRLTVT.

The V and J genes are TRBV20-1 and TRBJ2-5; TRBD1 is a possible D gene (7 bases). V was trimmed by 5 bases and J by 4 bases, leaving 17 bases between them. CDR3 length: 14 residues. Germline CDR1 reads DFQATT; CDR2 reads SNEGSKA (reference sequence). CDR3 coding DNA: TGCAGTGCTTCTCCGACAGGGAGGCCAGAGACCCAGTACTTC. It is translated as CSASPTGRPETQYF.